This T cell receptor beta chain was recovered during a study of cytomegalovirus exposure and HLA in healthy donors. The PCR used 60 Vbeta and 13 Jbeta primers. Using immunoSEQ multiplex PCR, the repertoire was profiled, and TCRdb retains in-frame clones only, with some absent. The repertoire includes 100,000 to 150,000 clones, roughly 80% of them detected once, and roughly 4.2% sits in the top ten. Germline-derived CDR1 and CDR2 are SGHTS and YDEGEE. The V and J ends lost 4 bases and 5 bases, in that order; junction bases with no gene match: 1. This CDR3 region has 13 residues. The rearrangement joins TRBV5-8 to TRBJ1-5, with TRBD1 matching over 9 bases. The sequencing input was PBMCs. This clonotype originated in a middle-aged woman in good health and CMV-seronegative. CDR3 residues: CASSDRGYQPQHF. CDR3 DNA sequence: TGTGCCAGCAGCGACAGGGGGTATCAGCCCCAGCATTTT.